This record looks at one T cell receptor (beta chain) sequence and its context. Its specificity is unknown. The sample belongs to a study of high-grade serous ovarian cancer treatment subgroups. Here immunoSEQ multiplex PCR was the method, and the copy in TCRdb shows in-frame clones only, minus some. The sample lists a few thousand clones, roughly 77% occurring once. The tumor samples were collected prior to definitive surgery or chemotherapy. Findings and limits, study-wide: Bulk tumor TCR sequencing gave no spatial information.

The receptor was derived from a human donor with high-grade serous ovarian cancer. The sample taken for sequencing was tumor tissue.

This chain's CDR3 is CASRKAGEEAFF. CDR3 nucleotide sequence: TGTGCCAGTAGGAAGGCGGGAGAAGAAGCTTTCTTT. The V gene is TRBV19, the J gene TRBJ1-1; D remains ambiguous. The germline gives CDR1 LNHDA, CDR2 SQIVND (reference sequence). Trimming stripped 6 bases from V and 8 bases from J, with 13 bases between. The CDR3 loop spans 12 amino acids.